This note documents a single T cell receptor (beta chain) sequence. The record originates from a study of blood T cell repertoires in COVID-19. Background on the study: From the United States, Italy and Spain came samples of acute and convalescent COVID-19. The analysed material was cDNA or gDNA that came from T cells, B-cell-depleted T cells, or PBMCs.

In the original workflow: Estimation of nucleated cell counts was performed using reference gene primer amplification. Profiling relied on immunoSEQ multiplex PCR, and the TCRdb table lists in-frame clones only, not all of them. The DNA gave D and trimming, while V, J and clone size come from that table. The data show 60,000 to 75,000 clones, about 88% seen once. Germline assignment: CDR1 LNHNV and CDR2 YYDKDF (reference sequence). The CDR3 totals 14 residues. J gave up 7 bases and V 8 bases, and 6 bases lay outside the gene matches. The material sequenced was peripheral blood. The chain has TRBV15 and TRBJ2-1; 12 bases map to TRBD2. This TCR was sampled from a man in his sixties or seventies with active COVID-19. CDR3 nucleotide sequence: TGTGCCACCCGACTAGCGGGAGCGGGGAATGAGCAGTTCTTC. Residues: CATRLAGAGNEQFF.